This T cell receptor beta chain appears in the sequencing data of a study of T-cell memory formation after mild COVID-19. TCRdb redid the calling of the 5' RACE reads with MiXCR, one entry per CDR3 protein. The profile shows fewer than 40,000 distinct CDR3 sequences, roughly 7.2% of them singletons. At least ten counts were recorded for this clonotype. Its antigen is still unknown. Study-level results: Clones that shrank (day 15 to 85) were balanced CD4/CD8, whereas later expanders leaned CD4+. Memory cells collected pre-infection included some clones that later responded, suggesting cross-reactive memory joined. Of the contracting clones, CD4+ ones lay mainly in CM and EM, and CD8+ ones in EMRA.

Per germline, CDR1 SGHTA and CDR2 FQGNSA. This CDR3 is 16 amino acids long. V lost 3 bases, J lost 7 bases, and 19 bases lay in between. This receptor was obtained from a man aged 18 to 29 who had mild COVID-19 (a few samples of this study predate the infection). Cell type and time point are not known. This sequence joins TRBV7-2 and TRBJ2-1, with D possibly being TRBD2 (5 bases). Sample: PBMCs or a T cell subset sorted from them (not recorded which). The CDR3 DNA sequence: TGTGCCAGCAGCTTGGGTGGCGCAGGACTGGGAAATGAGCAGTTCTTC. Protein: CASSLGGAGLGNEQFF.